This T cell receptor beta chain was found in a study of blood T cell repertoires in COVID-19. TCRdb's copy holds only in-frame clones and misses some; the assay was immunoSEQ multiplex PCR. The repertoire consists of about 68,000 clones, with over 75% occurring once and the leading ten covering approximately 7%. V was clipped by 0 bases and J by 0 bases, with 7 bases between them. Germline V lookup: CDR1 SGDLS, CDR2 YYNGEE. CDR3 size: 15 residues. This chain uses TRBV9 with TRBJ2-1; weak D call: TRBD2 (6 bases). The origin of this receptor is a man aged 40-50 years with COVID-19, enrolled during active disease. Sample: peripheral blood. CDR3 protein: CASSVAGDSYNEQFF. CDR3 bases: TGTGCCAGCAGCGTAGCGGGGGACTCCTACAATGAGCAGTTCTTC.